These 29 T cell receptor beta chains share one sample of origin, sequenced in a study of CD8+ T cells in alopecia areata. Reverse transcription of extracted RNA yielded cDNA, which provided the sequencing template. TCRdb's copy holds only in-frame clones and misses some; the assay was immunoSEQ multiplex PCR. Here the sample spans 150,000 to 200,000 clones, 50% to 70% being singletons. Treatment meaning: oral pan-JAK inhibitor, 5-10 mg twice daily. Source: CD4+ T cells sorted from blood, taken at roughly week 49, from a patient treated with tofacitinib. All receptors derive from a human donor with alopecia areata.

The chain links TRBV29-1 to TRBJ1-2; 8 nucleotides agree with TRBD1. V lost 5 bases to trimming and J lost 6 bases; unmatched junction nucleotides: 5. Germline values: CDR1 SQVTM, CDR2 ANQGSEA. The CDR3 sequence is 12 residues long. CDR3 coding DNA: TGCAGCGTTCATACAGGGGGGCATGGCTACACCTTC. This translates into CSVHTGGHGYTF.

CDR3 protein: CASSPTDQRQGYEQYF. In nucleotides, the CDR3 is TGTGCCAGTAGTCCTACCGACCAAAGACAGGGTTACGAGCAGTACTTC. This chain links TRBV19 with TRBJ2-7; 7 bases are shared with TRBD1. In germline, CDR1 is LNHDA, CDR2 SQIVND (reference sequence). The CDR3 extends over 16 amino acids. Trimming took 5 bases from V and 4 from J; bases not matched to a gene: 14.

The chain links TRBV7-7 to TRBJ2-1; the D gene is possibly TRBD2 (6 bases). V was cut by 5 bases and J by 1 base, with 12 bases left in between. Germline assignment: CDR1 SSHAT and CDR2 FNYEAQ (reference sequence). The CDR3 is 15 amino acids. The CDR3 loop is CASSPSSGSYNEQFF. CDR3 bases: TGTGCCAGCAGCCCGAGTAGCGGTTCCTACAATGAGCAGTTCTTC.

The chain has TRBV4-3 and TRBJ1-1; TRBD1 matches at 8 bases. V dropped 1 base and J dropped 4; count of bases not matched to a gene: 2. CDR3 length equals 14 residues. The germline gives CDR1 LGHNA, CDR2 YSLEER. For the CDR3, the DNA is TGCGCCAGCAGCCAAGTACAGGGGGGCACTGAAGCTTTCTTT. Encoded protein: CASSQVQGGTEAFF.

The J gene is TRBJ2-6, the V gene TRBV5-4, with D hard to call. Germline lookup yields CDR1 SGHNT and CDR2 YYREEE (reference sequence). Trimming took off 3 bases at V and 2 bases at J, with 3 bases between the two ends. The CDR3 length is 13 residues. The chain's CDR3 is CASSSPGANVLTF. CDR3 coding DNA: TGTGCCAGCAGCTCCCCTGGGGCCAACGTCCTGACTTTC.

The gene calls are TRBV14 and TRBJ1-1; no clear D. Germline V gene lookup returns CDR1 SGHDN and CDR2 FVKESK. The V end was cut by 1 base, the J end by 1 base, with 10 bases between. The CDR3 loop spans 15 amino acids. CDR3 sequence (DNA): TGTGCCAGCAGCCAAGTCTCCGGGAGGAACACTGAAGCTTTCTTT. Translation: CASSQVSGRNTEAFF.

The V gene is TRBV5-1, the J gene TRBJ2-7; weak D call: TRBD1 (6 bases). The CDR3 runs 13 residues. Per germline, CDR1 SGHRS and CDR2 YFSETQ. The V end lost 6 bases, the J end lost 0 bases, and 10 bases lay between the germline ends. The CDR3 loop reads CASNRDNSYEQYF. CDR3 bases: TGCGCCAGCAACCGGGACAACTCCTACGAGCAGTACTTC.

The chain uses TRBV30 and TRBJ2-3; TRBD2 agrees at 9 bases. The CDR3 sequence is 14 residues long. J gave up 2 bases and V 2 bases, and 2 bases lay outside the gene matches. Germline V lookup: CDR1 GTSNPN, CDR2 SVGIG (reference sequence). The CDR3 here is CAWSRGGDTDTQYF. CDR3 in DNA: TGTGCCTGGAGTCGCGGGGGGGACACAGATACGCAGTATTTT.

The V and J genes are TRBV5-1 and TRBJ2-2, with 8 bases aligning to TRBD1. The CDR3 spans 16 residues. Per germline, CDR1 SGHRS and CDR2 YFSETQ. After removal of 1 base from V and 4 bases from J, the junction contained 6 bases not matched to a gene. CDR3 sequence: CASSLSGQGFTGELFF. CDR3 DNA sequence: TGCGCCAGCAGCTTGTCCGGACAGGGTTTCACCGGGGAGCTGTTTTTT.

The J gene is TRBJ1-2, the V gene TRBV12-5; weak D call: TRBD1 (5 bases). The ends were cut back, 5 bases at V and 2 bases at J, with 12 bases in the middle. Germline values: CDR1 LGHNT, CDR2 FRNRAP. The CDR3 length is 14 residues. The CDR3 loop reads CASGIEGRNYGYTF. Here the CDR3 DNA reads TGTGCTAGTGGTATAGAGGGACGGAACTATGGCTACACCTTC.

The chain is built from TRBV27 and TRBJ2-2, with D tentatively TRBD2 (7 bases). CDR1 is MNHEY and CDR2 is SMNVEV in the germline V gene (reference sequence). The V end was cut by 1 base, the J end by 3 bases, with 12 bases between. This CDR3 is built from 16 residues. The CDR3 DNA reads as TGTGCCAGCAGTTTATTCCGGGGGGCAGACACCGGGGAGCTGTTTTTT. Translating gives CASSLFRGADTGELFF.

The rearrangement links TRBV28 to TRBJ2-1; perhaps TRBD1 as D (6 bases). Germline CDR1 and CDR2: MDHEN and SYDVKM. This CDR3 is built from 13 residues. Trimming took off 2 bases at V and 8 bases at J, with 10 bases between the two ends. The CDR3 here is CASSLQGRYEQFF. The CDR3, as DNA: TGTGCCAGCAGTTTACAGGGGCGGTATGAGCAGTTCTTC.

The chain combines TRBV30 with TRBJ2-1; 8 bases align to TRBD2. The CDR3 has 19 residues. Germline V lookup: CDR1 GTSNPN, CDR2 SVGIG (reference sequence). Unmatched junction bases numbered 15, after V lost 2 bases and J lost 0 bases. The DNA of the CDR3 is TGTGCCTGGAGTCCCAAATACGCGCGGGGGGCCTACTCCTACAATGAGCAGTTCTTC. It translates to CAWSPKYARGAYSYNEQFF. Full variable domain (remainder filled in from reference TRBV30 and TRBJ2-1): SQTIHQWPATLVQPVGSPLSLECTVEGTSNPNLYWYRQAAGRGLQLLFYSVGIGQISSEVPQNLSASRPQDRQFILSSKKLLLSDSGFYLCAWSPKYARGAYSYNEQFFGPGTRLTVL.

This clone was seen a few times. The CDR3 here is CASSLVTKVAGELFF. The CDR3, as DNA: TGTGCCAGCAGCTTAGTTACGAAGGTGGCCGGGGAGCTGTTTTTT. This sequence joins TRBV7-2 and TRBJ2-2; D is uncertain. The CDR3 extends over 15 amino acids. Trimming took 1 base from V and 6 from J, leaving 12 bases between them. CDR1 is SGHTA and CDR2 is FQGNSA in the germline V gene. The full variable domain, in which reference TRBV7-2 and TRBJ2-2 provide the parts outside the CDR3, is GAGVSQSPSNKVTEKGKDVELRCDPISGHTALYWYRQSLGQGLEFLIYFQGNSAPDKSGLPSDRFSAERTGGSVSTLTIQRTQQEDSAVYLCASSLVTKVAGELFFGEGSRLTVL.

A remark on this clone: Other DNA sequences in this specimen translate into the identical CDR3. The chain recombines TRBV29-1 with TRBJ1-1; D gene unclear. V lost 0 bases, J lost 1 base, and 3 bases lay in between. Germline lookup yields CDR1 SQVTM and CDR2 ANQGSEA. The CDR3 contains 12 residues. This CDR3 is CSVEEGNTEAFF. In DNA form, the CDR3 reads TGCAGCGTTGAAGAAGGGAACACTGAAGCTTTCTTT.

The V call is TRBV7-2, the J call TRBJ1-1; D is uncertain. The germline CDR1 and CDR2 sequences are SGHTA and FQGNSA. The length of the CDR3 is 13 residues. The V end was cut by 6 bases, the J end by 0 bases, with 8 bases between. The CDR3 here is CASSPYMNTEAFF. CDR3 nucleotides: TGTGCCAGCAGTCCCTACATGAACACTGAAGCTTTCTTT.

This clone has just a few counts. The V and J genes are TRBV7-9 and TRBJ1-2, with 9 bases identical to TRBD1. Per germline, CDR1 SEHNR and CDR2 FQNEAQ (reference sequence). After removal of 5 bases from V and 2 bases from J, the junction contained 6 bases not matched to a gene. There are 15 residues in the CDR3. As DNA, the CDR3 is TGTGCCAGCAGCCCTACAGGGGGCAGGAACTATGGCTACACCTTC. Protein sequence: CASSPTGGRNYGYTF. Combining the CDR3 with reference TRBV7-9 and TRBJ1-2 gives the whole variable domain DTGVSQNPRHKITKRGQNVTFRCDPISEHNRLYWYRQTLGQGPEFLTYFQNEAQLEKSRLLSDRFSAERPKGSFSTLEIQRTEQGDSAMYLCASSPTGGRNYGYTFGSGTRLTVV.

In its sample, this clone was seen a few times. This chain links TRBV28 with TRBJ1-4; D not certain. Germline V CDR1 and CDR2: MDHEN, SYDVKM. This CDR3 has 18 amino acids. V was cut by 6 bases and J by 0 bases, with 20 bases left in between. CDR3 residues: CASRPRRQGLATNEKLFF. The CDR3 DNA sequence: TGTGCCAGCAGACCCCGGAGGCAAGGCCTTGCAACTAATGAAAAACTGTTTTTT.

This chain uses TRBV6-6 with TRBJ1-5; 9 nucleotides line up with TRBD1. The length of the CDR3 is 15 residues. V lost 5 bases to trimming and J lost 4 bases; unmatched junction nucleotides: 6. CDR1 is MNHNY and CDR2 is SVGAGI in the germline V gene (reference sequence). DNA of the CDR3: TGTGCCAGCAGTAGACAGGGGGGGCGGAATCAGCCCCAGCATTTT. It encodes CASSRQGGRNQPQHF.

This chain uses TRBV4-3 with TRBJ1-1, with D tentatively TRBD1 (6 bases). CDR3 length: 15 residues. Per the germline V gene, CDR1 is LGHNA and CDR2 is YSLEER. V was pared by 1 base and J by 3 bases, with 12 bases between. CDR3 protein: CASSQAQGPDTEAFF. As DNA, the CDR3 is TGCGCCAGCAGCCAAGCACAGGGCCCGGACACTGAAGCTTTCTTT.

The chain joins TRBV20-1 to TRBJ2-1, with no clear D. Germline loops: CDR1 DFQATT, CDR2 SNEGSKA (reference sequence). V lost 4 bases, J lost 16 bases, and 11 bases lay in between. The CDR3 consists of 9 residues. CDR3 DNA sequence: TGCAGTGCTAAGTCAGGCAGTTTCTTC. Translated: CSAKSGSFF.

This chain links TRBV7-2 with TRBJ2-1; TRBD2 matches at 16 bases. The CDR3 has 19 amino acids. The trim removed 5 bases at V and 1 base at J, leaving 8 bases unmatched. The germline V gene encodes CDR1 SGHTA and CDR2 FQGNSA. CDR3 nucleotide sequence: TGTGCCAGCAGCGCACCCGGGACTAGCGGGGGGGTTTCCTACAATGAGCAGTTCTTC. Translation: CASSAPGTSGGVSYNEQFF.

The chain uses TRBV15 and TRBJ1-2, with D possibly TRBD1 on 6 matching bases. Germline V lookup: CDR1 LNHNV, CDR2 YYDKDF (reference sequence). Deletions cut 8 bases from V and 8 bases from J, with 15 bases between. The CDR3 loop spans 12 amino acids. CDR3 in DNA: TGTGCCACCGGGACACAAGGAAAGGGCTACACCTTC. Protein sequence: CATGTQGKGYTF. The full variable domain, rest sourced from reference TRBV15 and TRBJ1-2, is DAMVIQNPRYQVTQFGKPVTLSCSQTLNHNVMYWYQQKSSQAPKLLFHYYDKDFNNEADTPDNFQSRRPNTSFCFLDIRSPGLGDTAMYLCATGTQGKGYTFGSGTRLTVV.

This clone was recorded once. The rearrangement uses TRBV29-1 and TRBJ1-6, with 7 bases lining up with TRBD1. The trim removed 5 bases at V and 6 bases at J, leaving 4 bases unmatched. The CDR3 covers 13 residues. Germline loops: CDR1 SQVTM, CDR2 ANQGSEA. The CDR3 sequence: CSVRDSSNSPLHF. DNA for the CDR3: TGCAGCGTTCGGGACAGCAGTAATTCACCCCTCCACTTT. The variable domain in full, with the rest retrieved from reference TRBV29-1 and TRBJ1-6, is SAVISQKPSRDICQRGTSLTIQCQVDSQVTMMFWYRQQPGQSLTLIATANQGSEATYESGFVIDKFPISRPNLTFSTLTVSNMSPEDSSIYLCSVRDSSNSPLHFGNGTRLTVT.

The chain couples TRBV4-1 to TRBJ2-1; possible D gene TRBD2, 6 bases. The V end lost 0 bases, the J end lost 1 base, and 10 bases lay between the germline ends. The CDR3 contains 16 residues. Germline lookup yields CDR1 MGHRA and CDR2 YSYEKL. The CDR3 reads CASSQDPGGSYNEQFF. The CDR3 nucleotides read TGCGCCAGCAGCCAAGATCCCGGGGGATCCTACAATGAGCAGTTCTTC.

This clone was observed a few times. This chain joins TRBV5-6 and TRBJ2-3; D is ambiguous. Germline V gene lookup returns CDR1 SGHDT and CDR2 YYEEEE. With 0 bases removed from V and 0 bases from J, the gap between germline ends came to 11 bases. The CDR3 contains 16 residues. Here the CDR3 DNA reads TGTGCCAGCAGCTTGGAAGGCTTGAGGAGCACAGATACGCAGTATTTT. As protein: CASSLEGLRSTDTQYF.

This clone was observed at least ten times. The chain uses TRBV6-5 and TRBJ2-7; weak D call: TRBD2 (6 bases). The V end was cut by 2 bases, the J end by 4 bases, with 12 bases between. This CDR3 comprises 14 residues. The germline CDR1 and CDR2 sequences are MNHEY and SVGAGI. The CDR3 coding sequence is TGTGCCAGCAGTTACCAGGGCGGGAAGTACGAGCAGTACTTC. This codes for CASSYQGGKYEQYF.

This clone showed up just a few times. The chain uses TRBV5-6 and TRBJ2-7, with 7 bases fitting TRBD1. The CDR3 is 13 residues long. V was clipped by 2 bases and J by 4 bases; unmatched bases: 3. Germline loops: CDR1 SGHDT, CDR2 YYEEEE. CDR3 nucleotides: TGTGCCAGCAGCTTCGTGGGACAGTACGAGCAGTACTTC. It yields the protein CASSFVGQYEQYF. Looking up the rest from reference TRBV5-6 and TRBJ2-7 gives the full variable domain: DAGVTQSPTHLIKTRGQQVTLRCSPKSGHDTVSWYQQALGQGPQFIFQYYEEEERQRGNFPDRFSGHQFPNYSSELNVNALLLGDSALYLCASSFVGQYEQYFGPGTRLTVT.

This clone showed up many times. The rearrangement uses TRBV29-1 and TRBJ2-3; D perhaps matches TRBD2 (6 bases). Trimming took off 8 bases at V and 0 bases at J, with 15 bases between the two ends. The CDR3 has 14 amino acids. Per the germline V gene, CDR1 is SQVTM and CDR2 is ANQGSEA. CDR3 sequence reads: CSTRVGTSTDTQYF. In nucleotides, the CDR3 is TGCAGCACTCGAGTGGGGACTAGCACAGATACGCAGTATTTT.